This T cell receptor (beta chain) was retrieved from a study of cytotoxic CD8 clonotypes in ibrutinib-treated CLL. About the research overall: Results showed some 25 partial and 2 complete responses; following median around 73 months, about 15 remained remitted, approximately 12 advanced. Mean per-sample yields comprised around 250,000 productive templates and 94,082 productive rearrangements.

Overall study results and limits: Clonality grew at ibrutinib response; at progression, it decreased back toward baseline.

The planned depth of sequencing spanned 1 in 200,000 to 1 in 1 million T cells. TCRdb's table, derived via immunoSEQ multiplex PCR, lists solely in-frame clones and lacks some. The data hold roughly 160,000 clones, with 81% observed a single time. This clone has a single count. Its antigen remains unidentified. This sequence originates from a human donor with chronic lymphocytic leukemia. The sequencing used PBMCs, collected after 12 months of ibrutinib treatment.

In nucleotides, the CDR3 is TGTGCCAGCAGCGCCCGGCCTCGGGACAGGGGTGGGAATGAGCAGTTCTTC. Translating it yields CASSARPRDRGGNEQFF. The V gene is TRBV9, the J gene TRBJ2-1, with 10 bases identical to TRBD1. Unmatched junction bases numbered 13, after V lost 3 bases and J lost 7 bases. CDR1 is SGDLS and CDR2 is YYNGEE in the germline V gene. The CDR3 covers 17 residues.